This TCR beta chain was sequenced during a study of blood T cell repertoires in COVID-19. Across the whole study: Acute and convalescent COVID-19 samples came from the United States, Italy and Spain. The cDNA or gDNA used as material had been derived from T cells, B-cell-depleted T cells, or PBMCs.

Original data processing: Amplification of reference gene primers was used by the study to estimate nucleated cell counts. The data were produced by immunoSEQ multiplex PCR, yet TCRdb's version contains in-frame clones alone and is incomplete. V, J and clone size reflect that table, while D and trimming were determined from the DNA. The top ten hold approximately 2.1% of the sample, which has 150,000 to 200,000 clones, 75% to 90% seen once. Input material: peripheral blood. The sequence was obtained from a man between 65 and 79 years old with active or convalescent COVID-19.

CDR3 sequence reads: CASSQGTGVQETQYF. The DNA of the CDR3 is TGTGCCAGCAGCCAAGGGACAGGGGTCCAAGAGACCCAGTACTTC. The chain has TRBV3-1 (or the pseudogene TRBV3-2) and TRBJ2-5; 9 positions match TRBD1. The germline gives CDR1 LGHDT, CDR2 YNNKEL (reference sequence). J was trimmed by 1 base and V by 1 base; bases with no gene match: 1. The CDR3 spans 15 residues.